These T cell receptor beta chains were read from a single sample in a study of T cell responses to AZD1222 COVID-19 vaccine. The repertoire was sequenced with immunoSEQ multiplex PCR; TCRdb's copy has only in-frame clones and lacks some. The sample shows around 120,000 clones, about nine tenths of them seen only once. The sequencing here drew on peripheral blood, taken on day 0 of AZD1222 vaccination. The receptor set was obtained from an adult in good health. Each CDR3 is given with its conserved first and last residue. A D gene is named only where the DNA matches it firmly. The size of a clone is reported for some rows only, either as once, few or many, or as a class for expanded clones.

TRBV7-9	-	TRBJ2-2	-	CASSLGPGGELFF	TGTGCCAGCAGCTTAGGGCCAGGAGGGGAGCTGTTTTTT
TRBV29-1	-	TRBJ2-5	TRBD1	CSGTGQETQYF	TGCAGCGGGACAGGACAAGAGACCCAGTACTTC
TRBV9	-	TRBJ1-6	TRBD1	CASSQGQGGSPLHF	TGTGCCAGCAGCCAGGGACAGGGAGGTTCACCCCTCCACTTT
TRBV27	few	TRBJ2-1	TRBD2	CASSLRSGVISYNEQFF	TGTGCCAGCAGCCTCAGGAGCGGGGTTATTTCCTACAATGAGCAGTTCTTC
TRBV5-5	-	TRBJ1-2	-	CASSLSDGGSYGYTF	TGTGCCAGCAGCTTGTCAGATGGGGGATCCTATGGCTACACCTTC
TRBV20-1	-	TRBJ1-4	-	CSAKNNEKLFF	TGCAGTGCTAAGAATAATGAAAAACTGTTTTTT
TRBV7-2	once	TRBJ1-1	-	CASSRATEAFF	TGTGCCAGCAGCCGGGCCACTGAAGCTTTCTTT
TRBV19	-	TRBJ2-5	TRBD2	CATGLAGVGETQYF	TGTGCCACGGGACTAGCGGGGGTGGGAGAGACCCAGTACTTC
TRBV7-2	-	TRBJ1-4	TRBD1	CASSPRQGAREKLFF	TGTGCCAGCAGCCCCAGACAGGGGGCAAGGGAAAAACTGTTTTTT
TRBV19	-	TRBJ2-3	TRBD2	CASRTSGSTDTQYF	TGTGCCAGCCGGACTAGCGGGAGCACAGATACGCAGTATTTT
TRBV7-9	-	TRBJ2-7	-	CASSLAEKSGRSYEQYF	TGTGCCAGCAGCTTAGCTGAGAAAAGTGGGCGCTCCTACGAGCAGTACTTC
TRBV5-1	-	TRBJ2-1	TRBD2	CASSLSGGASYNEQFF	TGCGCCAGCAGCTTGAGCGGGGGGGCTTCCTACAATGAGCAGTTCTTC
TRBV18	-	TRBJ1-2	-	CASSPVAGNGYTF	TGTGCCAGCTCACCAGTGGCAGGGAATGGCTACACCTTC
TRBV19	-	TRBJ1-2	-	CASSFSSGTSMVGYTF	TGTGCCAGTAGTTTTTCCTCGGGAACCTCTATGGTTGGCTACACCTTC
TRBV19	once	TRBJ1-1	-	CASSERPNTEAFF	TGTGCCAGTAGTGAAAGACCGAACACTGAAGCTTTCTTT
TRBV7-2	-	TRBJ2-5	-	CATLAEQQETQYF	TGTGCCACCCTCGCGGAGCAGCAAGAGACCCAGTACTTC
TRBV7-2	-	TRBJ2-3	-	CATAHQLAGTDTQYF	TGTGCCACAGCCCACCAGCTGGCGGGCACAGATACGCAGTATTTT
TRBV10-3	-	TRBJ1-2	TRBD1	CAIGGTGYGYTF	TGTGCCATCGGGGGGACAGGGTATGGCTACACCTTC